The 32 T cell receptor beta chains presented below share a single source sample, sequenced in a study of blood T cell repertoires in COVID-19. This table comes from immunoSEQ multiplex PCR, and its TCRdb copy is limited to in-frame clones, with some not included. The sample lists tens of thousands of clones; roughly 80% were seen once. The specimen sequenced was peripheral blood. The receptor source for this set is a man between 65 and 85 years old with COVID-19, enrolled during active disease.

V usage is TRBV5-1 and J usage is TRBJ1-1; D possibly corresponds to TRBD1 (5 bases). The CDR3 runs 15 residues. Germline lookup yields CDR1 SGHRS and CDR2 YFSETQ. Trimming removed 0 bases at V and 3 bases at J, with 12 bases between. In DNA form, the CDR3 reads TGCGCCAGCAGCTTGGTAGGACACACGGACACTGAAGCTTTCTTT. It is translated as CASSLVGHTDTEAFF.

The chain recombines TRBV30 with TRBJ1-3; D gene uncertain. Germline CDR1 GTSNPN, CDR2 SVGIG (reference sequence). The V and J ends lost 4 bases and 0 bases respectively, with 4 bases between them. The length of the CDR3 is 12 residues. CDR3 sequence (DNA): TGTGCCTGGACAGGCTCTGGAAACACCATATATTTT. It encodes CAWTGSGNTIYF.

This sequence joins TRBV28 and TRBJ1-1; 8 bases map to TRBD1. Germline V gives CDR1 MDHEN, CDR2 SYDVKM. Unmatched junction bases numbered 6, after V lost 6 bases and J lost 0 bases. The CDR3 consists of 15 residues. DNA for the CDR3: TGTGCCAGCAGCCGGACAGGGTCTATGAACACTGAAGCTTTCTTT. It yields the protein CASSRTGSMNTEAFF.

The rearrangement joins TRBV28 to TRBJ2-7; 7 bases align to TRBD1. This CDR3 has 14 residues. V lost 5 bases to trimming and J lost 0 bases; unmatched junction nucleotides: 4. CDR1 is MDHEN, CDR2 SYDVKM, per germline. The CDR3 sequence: CASSVSGGSYEQYF. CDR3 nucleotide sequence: TGTGCCAGCAGTGTATCAGGGGGCTCCTACGAGCAGTACTTC.

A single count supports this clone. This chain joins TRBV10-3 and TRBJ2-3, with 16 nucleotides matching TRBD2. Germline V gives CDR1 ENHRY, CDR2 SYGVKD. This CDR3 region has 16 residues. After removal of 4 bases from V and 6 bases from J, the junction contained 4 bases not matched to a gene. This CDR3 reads CAISAGLAGGQDTQYF. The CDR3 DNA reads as TGTGCCATCAGTGCGGGACTAGCGGGAGGGCAGGATACGCAGTATTTT.

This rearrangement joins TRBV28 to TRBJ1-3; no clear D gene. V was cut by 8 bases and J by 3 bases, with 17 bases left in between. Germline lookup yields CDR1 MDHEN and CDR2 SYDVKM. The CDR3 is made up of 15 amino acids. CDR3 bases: TGTGCCAGCTCTCGTAGAGAGGGAAATGGAAACACCATATATTTT. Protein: CASSRREGNGNTIYF.

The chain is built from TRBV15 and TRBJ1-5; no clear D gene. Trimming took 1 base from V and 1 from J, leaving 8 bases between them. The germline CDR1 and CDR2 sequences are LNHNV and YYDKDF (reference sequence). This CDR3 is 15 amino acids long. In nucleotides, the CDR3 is TGTGCCACCAGCAGAGTCTGGAGGAGCAATCAGCCCCAGCATTTT. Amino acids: CATSRVWRSNQPQHF.

CDR3 in DNA: TGTGCCAGCAGTGAAGCCTCCGGGACTAGCGGGATCTCCTACAATGAGCAGTTCTTC. Translated: CASSEASGTSGISYNEQFF. The rearrangement uses TRBV6-1 and TRBJ2-1; 13 nucleotides match TRBD2. This CDR3 comprises 19 residues. The germline V gene has CDR1 MNHNS and CDR2 SASEGT. With 0 bases clipped from V and 0 bases from J, the junction kept 5 bases outside the gene matches.

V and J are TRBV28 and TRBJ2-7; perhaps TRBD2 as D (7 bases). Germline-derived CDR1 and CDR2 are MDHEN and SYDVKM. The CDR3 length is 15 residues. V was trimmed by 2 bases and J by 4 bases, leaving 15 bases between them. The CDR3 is CASSLHGGAQYEQYF. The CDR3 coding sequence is TGTGCCAGCAGTTTACATGGGGGGGCGCAGTACGAGCAGTACTTC.

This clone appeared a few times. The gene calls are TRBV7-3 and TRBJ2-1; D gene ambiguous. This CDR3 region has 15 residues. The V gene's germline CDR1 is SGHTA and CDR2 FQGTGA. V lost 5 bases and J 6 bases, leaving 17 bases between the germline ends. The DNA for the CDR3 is TGTGCCAGCAGCAATATAGTTGGTTTTGCCAATGAGCAGTTCTTC. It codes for CASSNIVGFANEQFF. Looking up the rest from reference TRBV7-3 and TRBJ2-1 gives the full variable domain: GAGVSQTPSNKVTEKGKYVELRCDPISGHTALYWYRQSLGQGPEFLIYFQGTGAADDSGLPNDRFFAVRPEGSVSTLKIQRTERGDSAVYLCASSNIVGFANEQFFGPGTRLTVL.

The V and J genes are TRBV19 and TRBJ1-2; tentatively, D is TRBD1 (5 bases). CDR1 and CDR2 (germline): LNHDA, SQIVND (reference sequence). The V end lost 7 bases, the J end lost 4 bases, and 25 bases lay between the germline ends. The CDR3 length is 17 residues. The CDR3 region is CASKKRDLLSEGYGYTF. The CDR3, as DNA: TGTGCCAGTAAGAAGCGGGACTTACTATCGGAGGGCTATGGCTACACCTTC.

CDR3 DNA sequence: TGTGCCAGCAGTTTTATAGGTGGGCTGCAAACCCCGAGCTCCTACGAGCAGTACTTC. Its translation: CASSFIGGLQTPSSYEQYF. V gene TRBV28 combines with J gene TRBJ2-7; no definite D call. There are 19 residues in the CDR3. In germline, CDR1 is MDHEN, CDR2 SYDVKM. V was cut by 3 bases and J by 0 bases, with 24 bases left in between.

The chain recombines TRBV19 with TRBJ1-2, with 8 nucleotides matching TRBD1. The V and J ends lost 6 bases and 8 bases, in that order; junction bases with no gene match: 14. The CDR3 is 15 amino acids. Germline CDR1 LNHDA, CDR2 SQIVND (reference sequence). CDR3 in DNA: TGTGCCAGTAGCCTCGCCAGGGGGCCCGTCCAGGGCTACACCTTC. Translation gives CASSLARGPVQGYTF.

The CDR3 reads CASSLVLGGSGVEQYF. The CDR3 nucleotides read TGTGCCAGCAGCTTAGTTCTGGGGGGGTCAGGGGTCGAGCAGTACTTC. The chain couples TRBV7-6 to TRBJ2-7, with D tentatively TRBD2 (7 bases). Germline CDR1 is SGHVS and CDR2 is FNYEAQ. The CDR3 runs to 16 residues. Trimming cost V 1 base and J 6 bases, with 19 bases left between them.

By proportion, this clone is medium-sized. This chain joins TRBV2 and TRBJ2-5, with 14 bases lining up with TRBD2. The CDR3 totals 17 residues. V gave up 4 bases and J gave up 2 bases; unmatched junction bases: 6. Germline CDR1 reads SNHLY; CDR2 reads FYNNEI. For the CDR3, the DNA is TGTGCCAGCAGTGGGACTAGCGGGGGGACCGATCAAGAGACCCAGTACTTC. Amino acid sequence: CASSGTSGGTDQETQYF. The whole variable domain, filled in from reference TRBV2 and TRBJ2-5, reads EPEVTQTPSHQVTQMGQEVILRCVPISNHLYFYWYRQILGQKVEFLVSFYNNEISEKSEIFDDQFSVERPDGSNFTLKIRSTKLEDSAMYFCASSGTSGGTDQETQYFGPGTRLLVL.

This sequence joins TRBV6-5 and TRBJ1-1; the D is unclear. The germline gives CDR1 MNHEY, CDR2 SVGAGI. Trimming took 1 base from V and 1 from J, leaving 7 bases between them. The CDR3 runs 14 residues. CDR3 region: CASSYFRGNTEAFF. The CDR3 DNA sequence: TGTGCCAGCAGTTACTTCCGCGGGAACACTGAAGCTTTCTTT.

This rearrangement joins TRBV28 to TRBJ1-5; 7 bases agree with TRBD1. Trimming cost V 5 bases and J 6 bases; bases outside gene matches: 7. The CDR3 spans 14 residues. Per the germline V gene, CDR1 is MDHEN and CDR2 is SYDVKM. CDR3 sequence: CASSQEAGGQPQHF. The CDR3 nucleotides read TGTGCCAGCAGTCAAGAGGCAGGGGGTCAGCCCCAGCATTTT.

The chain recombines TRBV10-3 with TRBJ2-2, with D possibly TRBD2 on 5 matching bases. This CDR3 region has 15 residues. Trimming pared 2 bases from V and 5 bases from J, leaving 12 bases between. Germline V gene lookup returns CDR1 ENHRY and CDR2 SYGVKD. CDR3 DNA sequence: TGTGCCATCAGTGAGGAGGGTGCACGGACCGGGGAGCTGTTTTTT. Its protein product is CAISEEGARTGELFF.

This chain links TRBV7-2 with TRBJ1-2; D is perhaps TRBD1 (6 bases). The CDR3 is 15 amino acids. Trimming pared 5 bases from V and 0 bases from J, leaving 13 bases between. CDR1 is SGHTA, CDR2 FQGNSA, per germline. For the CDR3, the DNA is TGTGCCAGCAGCGGGGGCGGATCAGCTAACTATGGCTACACCTTC. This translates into CASSGGGSANYGYTF.

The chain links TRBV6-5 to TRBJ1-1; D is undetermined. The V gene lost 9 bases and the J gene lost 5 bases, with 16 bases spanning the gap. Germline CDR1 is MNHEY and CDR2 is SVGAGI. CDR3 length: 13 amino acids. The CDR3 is CASFRGVGTEAFF. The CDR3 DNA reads TGTGCCAGTTTCCGGGGAGTTGGGACTGAAGCTTTCTTT.

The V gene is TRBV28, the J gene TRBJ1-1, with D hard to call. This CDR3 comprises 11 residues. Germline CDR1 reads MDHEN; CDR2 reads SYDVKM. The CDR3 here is CASRRGTEAFF. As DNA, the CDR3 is TGTGCGTCTAGACGGGGCACTGAAGCTTTCTTT.

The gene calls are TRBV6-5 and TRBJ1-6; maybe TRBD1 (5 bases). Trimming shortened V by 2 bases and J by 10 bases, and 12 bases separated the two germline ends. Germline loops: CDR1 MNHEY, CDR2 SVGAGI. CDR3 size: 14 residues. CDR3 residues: CASSYTQGGSPLHF. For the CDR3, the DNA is TGTGCCAGCAGTTACACTCAGGGAGGCTCACCCCTCCACTTT.

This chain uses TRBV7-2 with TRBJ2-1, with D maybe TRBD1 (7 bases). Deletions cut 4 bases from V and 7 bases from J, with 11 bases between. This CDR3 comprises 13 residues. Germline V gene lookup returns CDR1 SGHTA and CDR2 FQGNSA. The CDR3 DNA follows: TGTGCCAGCAGCTCGCGGGACAGTAATGAGCAGTTCTTC. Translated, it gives CASSSRDSNEQFF.

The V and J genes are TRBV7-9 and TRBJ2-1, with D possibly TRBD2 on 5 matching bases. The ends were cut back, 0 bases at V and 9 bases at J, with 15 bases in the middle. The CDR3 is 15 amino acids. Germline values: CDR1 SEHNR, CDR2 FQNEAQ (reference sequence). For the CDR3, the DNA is TGTGCCAGCAGCTTAGCGCAAGGGTTCGAGGGTGAGCAGTTCTTC. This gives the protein CASSLAQGFEGEQFF.

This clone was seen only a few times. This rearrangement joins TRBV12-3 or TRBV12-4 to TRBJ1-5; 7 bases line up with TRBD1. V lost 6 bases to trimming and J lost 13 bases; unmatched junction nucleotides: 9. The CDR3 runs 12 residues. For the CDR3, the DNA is TGTGCCAGCAGCCTTGACAGGGTGGAGCAGCATTTT. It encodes CASSLDRVEQHF.

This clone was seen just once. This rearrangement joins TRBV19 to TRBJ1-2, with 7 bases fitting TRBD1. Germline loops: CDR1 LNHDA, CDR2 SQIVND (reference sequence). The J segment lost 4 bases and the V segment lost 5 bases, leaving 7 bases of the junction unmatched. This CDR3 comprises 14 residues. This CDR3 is CASSSMTGSYGYTF. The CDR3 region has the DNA TGTGCCAGTAGTTCAATGACAGGGAGCTATGGCTACACCTTC.

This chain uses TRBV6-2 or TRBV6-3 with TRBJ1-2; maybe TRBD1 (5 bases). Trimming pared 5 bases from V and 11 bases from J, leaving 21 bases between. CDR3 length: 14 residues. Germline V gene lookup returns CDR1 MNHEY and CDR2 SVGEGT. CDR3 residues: CASSLPPQMGGYTF. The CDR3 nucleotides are TGTGCCAGCAGTCTACCCCCCCAAATGGGGGGTTACACCTTC.

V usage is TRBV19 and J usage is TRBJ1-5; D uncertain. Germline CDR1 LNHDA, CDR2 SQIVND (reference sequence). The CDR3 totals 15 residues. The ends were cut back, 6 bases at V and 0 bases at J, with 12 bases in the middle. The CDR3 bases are TGTGCCAGTAGAGGAGCGACCCATAGCAATCAGCCCCAGCATTTT. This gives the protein CASRGATHSNQPQHF.

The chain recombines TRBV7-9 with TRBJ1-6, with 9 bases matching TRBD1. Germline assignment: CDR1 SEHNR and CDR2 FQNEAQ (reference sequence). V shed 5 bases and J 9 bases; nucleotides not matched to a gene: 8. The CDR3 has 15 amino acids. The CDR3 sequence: CASSPYTGGGSPLHF. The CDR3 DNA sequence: TGTGCCAGCAGCCCCTACACAGGGGGCGGTTCACCCCTCCACTTT.

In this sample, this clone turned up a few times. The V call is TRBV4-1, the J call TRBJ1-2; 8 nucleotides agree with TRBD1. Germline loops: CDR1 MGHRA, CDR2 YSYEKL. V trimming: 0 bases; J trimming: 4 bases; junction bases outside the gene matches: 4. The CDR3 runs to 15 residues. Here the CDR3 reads CASSQEGQVVYGYTF. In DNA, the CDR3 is TGCGCCAGCAGCCAAGAGGGACAGGTAGTCTATGGCTACACCTTC.

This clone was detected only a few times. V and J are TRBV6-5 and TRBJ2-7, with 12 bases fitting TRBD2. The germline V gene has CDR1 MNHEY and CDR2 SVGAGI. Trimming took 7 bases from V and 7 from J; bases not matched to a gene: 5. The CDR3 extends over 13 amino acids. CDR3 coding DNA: TGTGCCAGCAAGGAGCTAGCGGGAGGGGAGCAGTACTTC. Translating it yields CASKELAGGEQYF.

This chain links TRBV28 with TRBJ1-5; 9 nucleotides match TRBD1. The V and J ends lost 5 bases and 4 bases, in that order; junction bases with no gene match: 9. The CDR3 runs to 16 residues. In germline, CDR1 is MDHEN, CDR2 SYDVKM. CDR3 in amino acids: CASSPPGQGVNQPQHF. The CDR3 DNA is TGTGCCAGCAGTCCACCGGGACAGGGCGTGAATCAGCCCCAGCATTTT.